One and the same sample provided the 21 T cell receptor beta chains below, sequenced in a study of OX40 agonist ivuxolimab in advanced cancers. TCRdb's table, derived via immunoSEQ multiplex PCR, lists solely in-frame clones and lacks some. The data show some 85,000 clones, with roughly 90% seen just once and 0.25% to 0.35% held by the top ten. The sample consisted of CD4+ or CD8+ T cells sorted from blood, taken in a trial of the OX40 agonist ivuxolimab. Every receptor here comes from an adult with an advanced solid tumor such as melanoma, head and neck, liver or kidney cancer.

The genes are TRBV15 and TRBJ1-1; 7 bases map to TRBD1. V dropped 3 bases and J dropped 4; count of bases not matched to a gene: 11. CDR3 length: 16 amino acids. Germline CDR1 and CDR2: LNHNV and YYDKDF (reference sequence). For the CDR3, the DNA is TGTGCCACCAGCAGCGAAGACAGGGTCTTGGGCACTGAAGCTTTCTTT. It codes for CATSSEDRVLGTEAFF.

The V gene is TRBV6-1, the J gene TRBJ1-2; 7 nucleotides match TRBD1. Germline V gene sequence: CDR1 MNHNS, CDR2 SASEGT. The V and J ends lost 0 bases and 2 bases, in that order; junction bases with no gene match: 3. The CDR3 is made up of 15 amino acids. CDR3 DNA: TGTGCCAGCAGTGAAGCGTCGACAGGGAACTATGGCTACACCTTC. Residues: CASSEASTGNYGYTF.

This sequence joins TRBV29-1 and TRBJ2-4; D is ambiguous. With 1 base removed from V and 3 bases from J, the gap between germline ends came to 10 bases. The V gene's germline CDR1 is SQVTM and CDR2 ANQGSEA. CDR3 length equals 14 residues. The CDR3, as DNA: TGCAGCGTTGAAGGGGATCTGGGCAAAAACATTCAGTACTTC. Its translation: CSVEGDLGKNIQYF.

This chain connects TRBV19 to TRBJ2-3, with 9 bases lining up with TRBD2. Looked up from germline, CDR1 is LNHDA and CDR2 is SQIVND (reference sequence). The CDR3 sequence is 16 residues long. J gave up 1 base and V 2 bases, and 4 bases lay outside the gene matches. CDR3 sequence (DNA): TGTGCCAGTAGTATACGGGCTAGCGGGGGCACAGATACGCAGTATTTT. It translates to CASSIRASGGTDTQYF.

This chain uses TRBV18 with TRBJ1-4; 8 bases are a match to TRBD1. The CDR3 length is 15 residues. V trimming: 4 bases; J trimming: 4 bases; junction bases outside the gene matches: 5. Looked up from germline, CDR1 is KGHSH and CDR2 is LQKENI. This CDR3 is CASSLQGALNEKLFF. CDR3 DNA: TGTGCCAGCTCACTCCAGGGGGCCCTTAATGAAAAACTGTTTTTT.

This chain uses TRBV5-1 with TRBJ1-3; D gene unclear. V lost 0 bases, J lost 0 bases, and 7 bases lay in between. This CDR3 has 15 amino acids. Looked up from germline, CDR1 is SGHRS and CDR2 is YFSETQ. DNA of the CDR3: TGCGCCAGCAGCTTGGAAGGGAGCTCTGGAAACACCATATATTTT. This encodes CASSLEGSSGNTIYF.

The chain has TRBV5-4 and TRBJ2-4; 7 bases map to TRBD1. The V and J ends lost 3 bases and 1 base, in that order; junction bases with no gene match: 4. Germline V CDR1 and CDR2: SGHNT, YYREEE (reference sequence). This CDR3 has 15 amino acids. This CDR3 reads CASSSPQGAKNIQYF. The DNA of the CDR3 is TGTGCCAGCAGCTCACCACAGGGGGCCAAAAACATTCAGTACTTC.

The chain links TRBV7-2 to TRBJ1-5; TRBD1 agrees at 11 bases. Germline V CDR1 and CDR2: SGHTA, FQGNSA. This CDR3 is 17 amino acids long. V lost 1 base and J lost 4; bases outside the gene matches: 6. Here the CDR3 DNA reads TGTGCCAGCAGCTTAGTACCAGGGACAGGGGGAAATCAGCCCCAGCATTTT. Its protein is CASSLVPGTGGNQPQHF.

The chain employs TRBV27 and TRBJ1-3; 7 bases agree with TRBD1. Germline loops: CDR1 MNHEY, CDR2 SMNVEV (reference sequence). J gave up 2 bases and V 4 bases, and 2 bases lay outside the gene matches. The CDR3 totals 14 residues. This CDR3 is CASSSQGAGNTIYF. CDR3 in DNA: TGTGCCAGCAGTTCCCAGGGGGCTGGAAACACCATATATTTT.

The table lists this clone with a few counts. V usage is TRBV7-2 and J usage is TRBJ2-7; tentative D call: TRBD1 (5 bases). With 1 base removed from V and 4 bases from J, the gap between germline ends came to 11 bases. Germline V CDR1 and CDR2: SGHTA, FQGNSA. The CDR3 runs 14 residues. The CDR3 protein is CASSLGQGRYEQYF. In DNA, the CDR3 is TGTGCCAGCAGCTTAGGCCAGGGAAGGTACGAGCAGTACTTC.

This clone occurred a few times. This chain's CDR3 is CASSPDPSGANVLTF. The CDR3, as DNA: TGTGCCAGCAGCCCCGACCCGTCTGGGGCCAACGTCCTGACTTTC. The chain couples TRBV7-2 to TRBJ2-6, with D uncertain. The V gene lost 5 bases and the J gene lost 1 base, with 9 bases spanning the gap. CDR1 and CDR2 from the germline V gene are SGHTA and FQGNSA. The CDR3 spans 15 residues.

V usage is TRBV27 and J usage is TRBJ1-2; TRBD1 is a possible D gene (6 bases). V gave up 8 bases and J gave up 2 bases, with 24 bases separating them. Germline loops: CDR1 MNHEY, CDR2 SMNVEV (reference sequence). The length of the CDR3 is 17 residues. This chain's CDR3 is CASQGTGQGRRNYGYTF. CDR3 DNA: TGTGCCAGCCAAGGGACGGGACAAGGCCGTAGGAACTATGGCTACACCTTC.

The chain carries TRBV18 and TRBJ1-4, with D unclear. Trimming stripped 0 bases from V and 8 bases from J, with 13 bases between. The V gene's germline CDR1 is KGHSH and CDR2 LQKENI. The CDR3 loop spans 15 amino acids. The CDR3 DNA is TGTGCCAGCTCACCACCGACCGGGGTTCAAGAAAAACTGTTTTTT. It encodes CASSPPTGVQEKLFF.

J is TRBJ2-1 and V is TRBV7-9; no definite D call. In germline, CDR1 is SEHNR, CDR2 FQNEAQ (reference sequence). Trimming took off 0 bases at V and 3 bases at J, with 6 bases between the two ends. The CDR3 is 14 amino acids. The CDR3: CASSLAPVYNEQFF. Here the CDR3 DNA reads TGTGCCAGCAGCTTAGCACCAGTCTACAATGAGCAGTTCTTC.

The V and J genes are TRBV4-1 and TRBJ1-2; possible D gene TRBD1, 6 bases. Trimming removed 0 bases at V and 6 bases at J, with 14 bases between. The CDR3 runs 15 residues. The germline CDR1 and CDR2 sequences are MGHRA and YSYEKL. CDR3: CASSQDPQGEDGYTF. DNA of the CDR3: TGCGCCAGCAGCCAAGACCCACAGGGTGAAGATGGCTACACCTTC.

V gene TRBV27 combines with J gene TRBJ2-1; TRBD2 agrees at 13 bases. CDR1 MNHEY and CDR2 SMNVEV come from the germline V gene (reference sequence). The CDR3 covers 16 residues. The trim removed 4 bases at V and 7 bases at J, leaving 7 bases unmatched. CDR3 DNA: TGTGCCAGCAGTTCACGGACTAGCGGGGGAGTTAATGAGCAGTTCTTC. The encoded protein is CASSSRTSGGVNEQFF.

V usage is TRBV11-2 and J usage is TRBJ2-2; D could derive from TRBD1 or TRBD2 (6 bases each). This CDR3 is built from 17 residues. V shed 6 bases and J shed 0 bases, with 17 bases lying between them. Germline assignment: CDR1 SGHAT and CDR2 FQNNGV. CDR3 protein: CASRPRGALTNTGELFF. In nucleotides, the CDR3 is TGTGCCAGCAGACCGAGGGGGGCACTTACGAACACCGGGGAGCTGTTTTTT.

This chain links TRBV25-1 with TRBJ2-3, with a tentative D call TRBD1 (5 bases). Trimming cost V 6 bases and J 0 bases, with 16 bases left between them. CDR1 is MGHDK, CDR2 SYGVNS, per germline. The CDR3 runs 16 residues. The CDR3 sequence: CASSRRTRVSTDTQYF. Written as DNA, the CDR3 is TGTGCCAGCAGCCGCCGGACCAGGGTGAGCACAGATACGCAGTATTTT.

The chain recombines TRBV29-1 with TRBJ2-7; TRBD2 aligns across 11 bases. V was clipped by 7 bases and J by 0 bases; unmatched bases: 5. The length of the CDR3 is 14 residues. Germline CDR1 reads SQVTM; CDR2 reads ANQGSEA. CDR3 nucleotides: TGCAGCGCCCAGACTAGCGGGACCTCCTACGAGCAGTACTTC. It is translated as CSAQTSGTSYEQYF.

The chain joins TRBV27 to TRBJ1-2; D unclear. From germline, CDR1 is MNHEY and CDR2 SMNVEV (reference sequence). The CDR3 totals 13 residues. V was clipped by 2 bases and J by 4 bases, with 8 bases between them. DNA for the CDR3: TGTGCCAGCAGTTTAGTGGGGAGCTATGGCTACACCTTC. It translates to CASSLVGSYGYTF.

V is TRBV11-2 and J is TRBJ2-3; D is unresolved. Per germline, CDR1 SGHAT and CDR2 FQNNGV. Deletions cut 3 bases from V and 1 base from J, with 5 bases between. The CDR3 has 13 residues. CDR3 sequence: CASSFPGTDTQYF. The CDR3 bases are TGTGCCAGCAGCTTCCCCGGCACAGATACGCAGTATTTT.